This T cell receptor beta chain was recovered during a study of T cell responses to AZD1222 COVID-19 vaccine. The CDR3 runs to 12 residues. The trim removed 3 bases at V and 8 bases at J, leaving 6 bases unmatched. Germline loops: CDR1 DFQATT, CDR2 SNEGSKA (reference sequence). Generated by immunoSEQ multiplex PCR, the TCRdb table keeps only in-frame clones and is missing some. The table has 84,000 or so clones, around 86% seen once. V and J are TRBV20-1 and TRBJ1-2; 7 bases are a match to TRBD1. This specimen was peripheral blood, taken on day 0 of AZD1222 vaccination. The receptor comes from an adult in good health. The CDR3 nucleotides are TGCAGTGCTAGTTGGGACAGATGGGGCTACACCTTC. Amino acids: CSASWDRWGYTF.